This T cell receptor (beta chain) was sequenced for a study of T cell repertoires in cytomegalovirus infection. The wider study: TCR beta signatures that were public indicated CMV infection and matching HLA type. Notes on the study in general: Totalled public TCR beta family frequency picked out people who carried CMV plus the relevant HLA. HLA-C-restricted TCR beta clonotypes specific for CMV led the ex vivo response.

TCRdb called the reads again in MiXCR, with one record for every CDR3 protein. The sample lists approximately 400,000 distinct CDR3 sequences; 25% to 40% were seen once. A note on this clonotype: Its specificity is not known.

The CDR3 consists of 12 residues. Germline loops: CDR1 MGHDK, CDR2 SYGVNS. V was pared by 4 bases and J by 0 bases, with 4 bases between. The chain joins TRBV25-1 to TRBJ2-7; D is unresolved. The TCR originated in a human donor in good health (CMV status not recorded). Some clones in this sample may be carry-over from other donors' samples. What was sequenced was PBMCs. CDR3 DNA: TGTGCCAGCAGTGTCGTCTCCTACGAGCAGTACTTC. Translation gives CASSVVSYEQYF.